This T cell receptor (beta chain) was recovered during a study of PD-1 blockade in classical Hodgkin lymphoma (dated by TCRdb to the early 2020s). Regarding the research as a whole: Nivolumab dosing was 3 mg/kg intravenously every 2 weeks, continuing until either disease progression or unacceptable toxicity. A peripheral blood immune signature of response to PD-1 blockade in classical Hodgkin lymphoma was defined using TCR beta sequencing and CyTOF. Broader findings and caveats from the paper: Among trial patients, those achieving complete response had baseline diversity similar to that of newly diagnosed patients, while diversity was significantly lower in partial responders and progressors. CD4+ but not CD8+ TCR diversity rose significantly by C4D1 (p=0.0027 vs p=0.16), most apparent in complete responders (p=0.02). Baseline TCR diversity was reported to be lower in newly diagnosed patients than in healthy donors and to be lower still in relapsed/refractory patients. Lower diversity was seen in patients whose nivolumab began less than 1 year after ASCT, and these patients were left out of later analyses so that immune reconstitution would not confound the results. Only a single clinical trial cohort was studied, and what caused the repertoire differences, possibly disease activity or prior therapy, remained undefined.

V is pruned by 5 bases and J by 0 bases, leaving 8 bases of the junction without a gene match. The CDR3 has 17 amino acids, counting the end cysteine and phenylalanine. Only the CDR3 region is kept as DNA, spanning 51 bases read in frame from base 1. From a lookup of the germline V gene, CDR1 and CDR2 are MGHRA and YSYEKL. The Qiagen DNeasy kit was used to extract genomic DNA from unsorted PBMCs and from the negatively selected CD4+ and CD8+ fractions. TCR beta CDR3 regions were amplified by immunoSEQ multiplex PCR using primers annealing to V and J segments. A synthetic immune receptor repertoire was used to minimize amplification bias, and any remaining bias was removed computationally after sequencing. In the authors' own workflow: Custom Python scripts were used to quantify repertoire diversity as the Shannon entropy index. Unsorted, CD4+ and CD8+ repertoires were analyzed separately, except in combined analyses where CD4+ and CD8+ sequences were merged in silico. Clonal expansion was defined as at least a 2-fold frequency increase after treatment relative to C1D1, with a pseudocount of 0.5 for undetected baseline clones. Clones with 0 or 1 copy at C1D1 were classified as singleton clones, and clones with 2 or more copies were classified as non-singleton clones. Clones expanded in unsorted samples were assigned a CD4+, CD8+ or unknown annotation through matching of protein sequences in sorted samples from the same patient. Wilcoxon tests were applied to paired samples to test diversity changes from C1D1 to C4D1. TCRdb obtained this table from immuneACCESS and retained in-frame rearrangements with V and J assigned. These tables miss some clones; where compared with another copy, unresolved V genes account for less than half of the shortfall, and the remainder is unexplained. V and J calls and clone size follow that table, whereas D and trimming were derived from the DNA. This sample lists fewer than 20,000 clones; 80% were detected once. The ten largest clones represent approximately 22% of the sample.

A note on this clone: The antigen it recognizes is unknown. No qualities accompany the bases; no much larger clone lies one base away.

This sample's time point label indicates: cycle 1 day 1 (C1D1), immediately before nivolumab initiation. Every trial patient had relapsed following autologous stem cell transplantation, and prior brentuximab vedotin exposure was what differed among cohorts A, B and C. A total of over 50 patients with relapsed/refractory classical Hodgkin lymphoma made up the trial cohort, and each patient's best overall response was complete response, partial response or progressive disease. Single-agent nivolumab was administered to trial patients in the multi-cohort phase II CheckMate 205 trial. Best overall response was determined by an independent review committee according to the 2007 International Working Group response criteria. Trial PBMCs were collected immediately before nivolumab initiation (C1D1) and during therapy at cycle 2 day 1 and cycle 4 day 1. Peripheral blood was collected in 8 mL Vacutainer Cell Preparation Tubes, from which PBMCs were isolated by centrifugation and then cryopreserved.

The sample in question was peripheral blood mononuclear cells (PBMCs), obtained at baseline. The TCR comes from a human donor with classical Hodgkin lymphoma. This chain joins TRBV4-1 to TRBJ2-1, and 9 junctional nucleotides match TRBD2. Read as DNA, the sequence is TGCGCCAGCAGCGATAGCGGGGGAACTAGCTCCTACAATGAGCAGTTCTTC. Its protein is CASSDSGGTSSYNEQFF.